This entry concerns a single T cell receptor beta chain. Everyone who took part was roughly 18 to 89 years old, and they came from over 20 US areas. Participant-given clinical history determined each cohort assignment. The recovered donors of Cohort 3 showed two negative PCRs, clearance, or symptom resolution. This record belongs to a study of blood T cell repertoires in COVID-19. The CDR3 is 20 residues long. Germline CDR1 reads MNHEY; CDR2 reads SMNVEV (reference sequence). Trimming shortened V by 2 bases and J by 3 bases, and 29 bases separated the two germline ends. Original processing notes: Amplification of reference gene primers provided the estimated nucleated cell counts. Produced via immunoSEQ multiplex PCR; TCRdb's table is partial and in-frame only. V and J calls plus clone size are reproduced from that table; the DNA served to infer D and trimming. The table lists hundreds of thousands of clones, roughly 88% of them singletons.

This receptor was taken from a woman in her twenties or thirties who had recovered from COVID-19. The chain has TRBV27 and TRBJ2-7; TRBD2 might be the D (6 bases). The sequencing sample was made of PBMCs or T cells enriched from blood (not recorded which). The chain's CDR3 is CASSLRRRGLKPLGIYEQYF. The DNA of the CDR3 is TGTGCCAGCAGTTTAAGAAGGAGGGGACTCAAGCCCCTTGGGATCTACGAGCAGTACTTC.